What follows are 2 T cell receptor beta chains derived from one specimen sequenced in a study of T cell repertoires in cytomegalovirus infection (dated 2019 in TCRdb). The listed sequencing device is Illumina HiSeq 1500. The public reads were run again by TCRdb, first through fastp at Q25 and then through MiXCR, and only productive beta chains were kept. Identical CDR3 proteins give one entry, which carries the most common genes and DNA. The sample contains some 920,000 distinct CDR3 sequences, 31% of them found a single time. Clones ranked in the top ten supply over 10% of the sample. The treatment or condition label here, explained by the study, means: in vitro stimulation with specific CMV peptide epitopes to enrich CMV-specific T cells. Antigen specificity for these receptors is unknown. The starting material was cultured CD8+ T cells from PBMCs, obtained from culture after CMV antigen stimulation. The receptors derive from a human donor in good health (CMV status not recorded). Some clones in this sample may be carry-over from other donors' samples.

V usage is TRBV6-8 and J usage is TRBJ1-1, with D uncertain. Trimming removed 0 bases at V and 6 bases at J, with 14 bases between. The CDR3 spans 15 residues. Germline CDR1 MNHGY, CDR2 SAAAGT. In nucleotides, the CDR3 is TGTGCCAGCAGTTACTCGTATAAGGGATCGCCTGAAGCTTTCTTT. This sequence encodes CASSYSYKGSPEAFF.

This clonotype turned up a few times. This chain connects TRBV5-1 to TRBJ2-3; D is unclear. The germline V gene has CDR1 SGHRS and CDR2 YFSETQ. The CDR3 runs to 14 residues. V was trimmed by 3 bases and J by 1 base, leaving 9 bases between them. CDR3 bases: TGCGCCAGCAGCTGGAAGGGCGGCACAGATACGCAGTATTTT. It codes for CASSWKGGTDTQYF.